These 9 T cell receptor beta chains share one sample of origin, sequenced in a study of T-cell memory formation after mild COVID-19. In TCRdb, the 5' RACE reads were re-called with MiXCR into one record per CDR3 protein. Among about 270,000 distinct CDR3 sequences, under 20% were seen once, and the ten largest hold roughly 25%. Specimen: PBMCs or a T cell subset sorted from them (not recorded which). The receptors shown here come from a man aged 18 to 35 who had mild COVID-19 (a few samples of this study predate the infection). Cell type and time point are not known.

The rearrangement links TRBV6-2 or TRBV6-3 to TRBJ2-1; the D gene could be TRBD1 or TRBD2 (6 bases each). Germline V CDR1 and CDR2: MNHEY, SVGEGT. CDR3 length: 17 amino acids. Trimming removed 5 bases from V and 0 bases from J, with 17 bases in between. In DNA form, the CDR3 reads TGTGCCAGCAGTCAACACCGGGGGCCGTTCTCCTACAATGAGCAGTTCTTC. Its protein is CASSQHRGPFSYNEQFF.

This clonotype was seen only a few times. The rearrangement uses TRBV20-1 and TRBJ2-1; 9 nucleotides line up with TRBD2. The CDR3 has 15 residues. Germline V gives CDR1 DFQATT, CDR2 SNEGSKA (reference sequence). Losses at the gene ends were 1 base for V and 5 bases for J; bases not matched to a gene: 6. The CDR3 DNA sequence: TGCAGTGCTAGAGGCCGTAGCGGGGGCAACAATGAGCAGTTCTTC. This codes for CSARGRSGGNNEQFF.

This clonotype appeared a few times. The J gene is TRBJ2-1, the V gene TRBV9; maybe TRBD2 (5 bases). V shed 0 bases and J shed 8 bases, with 12 bases lying between them. Germline values: CDR1 SGDLS, CDR2 YYNGEE. This CDR3 has 14 amino acids. The CDR3 loop is CASSVVGVSDEQFF. CDR3 bases: TGTGCCAGCAGCGTAGTCGGGGTCTCGGATGAGCAGTTCTTC.

This clonotype came up a few times. The chain couples TRBV29-1 to TRBJ2-1, with 12 bases lining up with TRBD2. The CDR3 loop spans 15 amino acids. The trim removed 4 bases at V and 9 bases at J, leaving 10 bases unmatched. Looked up from germline, CDR1 is SQVTM and CDR2 is ANQGSEA. For the CDR3, the DNA is TGCAGCGTTGTCCTCCTAGCGGGGGGGCGGGGTGAGCAGTTCTTC. It yields the protein CSVVLLAGGRGEQFF.

This clonotype was observed a few times. The chain combines TRBV7-9 with TRBJ2-3; maybe TRBD1 (7 bases). This CDR3 contains 15 residues. The V end lost 5 bases, the J end lost 7 bases, and 19 bases lay between the germline ends. CDR1 is SEHNR and CDR2 is FQNEAQ in the germline V gene (reference sequence). The CDR3 sequence: CASSIGGTEPHTQYF. CDR3 bases: TGTGCCAGCAGCATAGGAGGGACAGAGCCTCATACGCAGTATTTT.

The chain combines TRBV5-1 with TRBJ1-5; D is unresolved. Looked up from germline, CDR1 is SGHRS and CDR2 is YFSETQ. CDR3 size: 15 residues. Trimming removed 0 bases at V and 0 bases at J, with 7 bases between. The CDR3 reads CASSLDGDSNQPQHF. CDR3 DNA sequence: TGCGCCAGCAGCTTGGATGGGGATAGCAATCAGCCCCAGCATTTT.

In its sample, this clonotype was seen many times. The rearrangement uses TRBV2 and TRBJ2-7; 8 bases align to TRBD2. Germline V lookup: CDR1 SNHLY, CDR2 FYNNEI. The CDR3 contains 13 residues. J gave up 5 bases and V 7 bases, and 7 bases lay outside the gene matches. This CDR3 is CASKESGGNEQYF. The DNA for the CDR3 is TGTGCCAGCAAAGAGAGCGGGGGCAACGAGCAGTACTTC.

This clonotype was counted ten times or more. The genes are TRBV7-2 and TRBJ2-5; 15 bases are a match to TRBD2. This CDR3 contains 16 residues. Looked up from germline, CDR1 is SGHTA and CDR2 is FQGNSA. The V and J ends lost 5 bases and 1 base, in that order; junction bases with no gene match: 2. CDR3 in amino acids: CASSQGLAGGQETQYF. The CDR3 nucleotides read TGTGCCAGCAGCCAGGGACTAGCGGGGGGCCAAGAGACCCAGTACTTC.

The chain uses TRBV7-2 and TRBJ1-6; D gene uncertain. Trimming took 3 bases from V and 13 from J, leaving 16 bases between them. The CDR3 extends over 14 amino acids. The germline V gene encodes CDR1 SGHTA and CDR2 FQGNSA. CDR3 sequence (DNA): TGTGCCAGCAGCTTCCTCCTTGGGCCTTGGCCCCTCCACTTT. Amino acid sequence: CASSFLLGPWPLHF.